The 17 T cell receptor beta chains presented below share a single source sample, sequenced in a study of radiation and T cells in renal cell carcinoma. Time point noted: blood 2 weeks post-SBRT. As to treatment: 15 Gy SBRT to primary tumor, nephrectomy 4 weeks later. Measured with immunoSEQ multiplex PCR; TCRdb has only the in-frame clones, and not every one. The data contain 70,000 or so clones, 82% of them singletons. The source was blood, collected from a patient whose treatment included radiotherapy and nephrectomy. The receptors shown here come from a man aged 55 to 69 with renal cell carcinoma.

The J gene is TRBJ2-1, the V gene TRBV9, with 9 bases matching TRBD2. Germline V gives CDR1 SGDLS, CDR2 YYNGEE. The V gene end was trimmed by 3 bases and the J gene end by 1 base; junction bases not matched to a gene: 8. CDR3 length: 17 amino acids. The CDR3 reads CASSGGVTSGSYNEQFF. CDR3 nucleotides: TGTGCCAGCAGCGGTGGGGTGACTAGCGGATCCTACAATGAGCAGTTCTTC.

The chain links TRBV19 to TRBJ1-5, with 7 positions matching TRBD1. Germline CDR1 is LNHDA and CDR2 is SQIVND (reference sequence). The CDR3 is made up of 15 amino acids. Germline trimming cut 4 bases from V and 6 bases from J; bases unmatched to any gene: 9. The CDR3 nucleotides read TGTGCCAGTAGTAGAACAGGGGATGGCGGTCAGCCCCAGCATTTT. It encodes CASSRTGDGGQPQHF.

This chain joins TRBV7-2 and TRBJ1-1, with D possibly TRBD1 on 5 matching bases. With 3 bases removed from V and 1 base from J, the gap between germline ends came to 9 bases. Germline V gene data show CDR1 as SGHTA and CDR2 as FQGNSA. CDR3 length: 14 amino acids. The DNA of the CDR3 is TGTGCCAGCAGCTTCCAGGGAGAGAACACTGAAGCTTTCTTT. This sequence encodes CASSFQGENTEAFF.

The rearrangement links TRBV5-1 to TRBJ1-1, with D unresolved. The CDR3 covers 14 residues. The ends were cut back, 4 bases at V and 6 bases at J, with 16 bases in the middle. The V gene's germline CDR1 is SGHRS and CDR2 YFSETQ. The CDR3 region has the DNA TGCGCCAGCAGCCCGATCTGGGGAGCGGCTGAAGCTTTCTTT. It is translated as CASSPIWGAAEAFF.

Many counts were recorded for this clone. The chain employs TRBV5-1 and TRBJ2-7, with TRBD1 matching 9 bases. Unmatched junction bases numbered 8, after V lost 1 base and J lost 6 bases. The length of the CDR3 is 15 residues. The germline gives CDR1 SGHRS, CDR2 YFSETQ. This chain's CDR3 is CASSLSGTGIAEQYF. CDR3 bases: TGCGCCAGCAGCTTGTCAGGGACAGGGATCGCCGAGCAGTACTTC. The whole variable domain, filled in from reference TRBV5-1 and TRBJ2-7, reads KAGVTQTPRYLIKTRGQQVTLSCSPISGHRSVSWYQQTPGQGLQFLFEYFSETQRNKGNFPGRFSGRQFSNSRSEMNVSTLELGDSALYLCASSLSGTGIAEQYFGPGTRLTVT.

This clone was counted a single time. This chain connects TRBV9 to TRBJ2-1, with D perhaps matching TRBD1 (5 bases). Germline lookup yields CDR1 SGDLS and CDR2 YYNGEE. There are 13 residues in the CDR3. V was clipped by 0 bases and J by 9 bases, with 10 bases between them. CDR3 amino acids: CASSVGPRGEQFF. CDR3 DNA: TGTGCCAGCAGCGTAGGGCCAAGGGGTGAGCAGTTCTTC.

The gene calls are TRBV15 and TRBJ1-1; no firm D call. The CDR3 is made up of 14 amino acids. Germline values: CDR1 LNHNV, CDR2 YYDKDF (reference sequence). V lost 0 bases to trimming and J lost 4 bases, with 9 bases between them. The DNA for the CDR3 is TGTGCCACCAGCAGAGATCTGGGTCGCACTGAAGCTTTCTTT. Amino acids: CATSRDLGRTEAFF.

This clone was observed a handful of times. The chain combines TRBV5-1 with TRBJ2-2; 8 positions match TRBD1. Germline V gives CDR1 SGHRS, CDR2 YFSETQ. This CDR3 region has 15 residues. Trimming took 4 bases from V and 4 from J; bases not matched to a gene: 6. In nucleotides, the CDR3 is TGCGCCAGCAGCGCAGGGGGCGCGGGCACCGGGGAGCTGTTTTTT. Translation gives CASSAGGAGTGELFF.

The V gene is TRBV6-5, the J gene TRBJ2-7; tentatively, D is TRBD1 (5 bases). The CDR3 spans 12 residues. V lost 7 bases and J 11 bases, leaving 18 bases between the germline ends. CDR1 and CDR2 from the germline V gene are MNHEY and SVGAGI. The chain's CDR3 is CASNSGYGMEYF. The CDR3 bases are TGTGCCAGCAACTCAGGGTACGGAATGGAGTACTTC.

V is TRBV27 and J is TRBJ1-2; TRBD1 aligns across 7 bases. CDR3 size: 18 residues. The J segment lost 0 bases and the V segment lost 4 bases, leaving 14 bases of the junction unmatched. The germline V gene has CDR1 MNHEY and CDR2 SMNVEV (reference sequence). The CDR3 bases are TGTGCCAGCAGTTACCGGACAGGTACAGTATCTGCTAACTATGGCTACACCTTC. It encodes CASSYRTGTVSANYGYTF.

DNA of the CDR3: TGTGCCAGCAAGGGGACTCGATCTAGCACAGATACGCAGTATTTT. Protein product: CASKGTRSSTDTQYF. The chain links TRBV14 to TRBJ2-3; weak D call: TRBD2 (6 bases). V was pared by 7 bases and J by 0 bases, with 14 bases between. The CDR3 contains 15 residues. Germline lookup yields CDR1 SGHDN and CDR2 FVKESK.

This clone occurred once. The genes are TRBV28 and TRBJ2-7; no firm D call. Trimming took off 2 bases at V and 5 bases at J, with 16 bases between the two ends. This CDR3 region has 15 residues. CDR1 MDHEN and CDR2 SYDVKM come from the germline V gene. The CDR3 DNA is TGTGCCAGCAGTTTAAGTGCCTACCCGCCTGACGAGCAGTACTTC. It translates to CASSLSAYPPDEQYF.

CDR3 nucleotide sequence: TGTGCCAGCAGCTTAGGTCGGAGTGGGACGCTAGCGGGAGGGAGCACAGATACGCAGTATTTT. The encoded protein is CASSLGRSGTLAGGSTDTQYF. V and J are TRBV7-3 and TRBJ2-3, with TRBD2 matching over 12 bases. This CDR3 comprises 21 residues. The V gene end was trimmed by 2 bases and the J gene end by 0 bases; junction bases not matched to a gene: 15. From germline, CDR1 is SGHTA and CDR2 FQGTGA.

V usage is TRBV6-5 and J usage is TRBJ2-7; D uncertain. Per the germline V gene, CDR1 is MNHEY and CDR2 is SVGAGI. Trimming cost V 2 bases and J 0 bases, with 8 bases left between them. The CDR3 loop spans 14 amino acids. As DNA, the CDR3 is TGTGCCAGCAGTTACGATGCGGCCTCCTACGAGCAGTACTTC. Residues: CASSYDAASYEQYF.

J is TRBJ2-5 and V is TRBV5-6; the match to TRBD1 covers 7 bases. The V segment lost 4 bases and the J segment 4 bases; nucleotides outside the gene matches: 10. The CDR3 runs 15 residues. The V gene's germline CDR1 is SGHDT and CDR2 YYEEEE. The DNA of the CDR3 is TGTGCCAGCAGCAGGACAGGCCTTGTATCAGAGACCCAGTACTTC. Protein: CASSRTGLVSETQYF.

J is TRBJ2-3 and V is TRBV9; no definite D call. The CDR3 is 13 amino acids. The germline V and J ends were trimmed by 0 bases and 2 bases, with 4 bases remaining between them. Germline CDR1 is SGDLS and CDR2 is YYNGEE. The CDR3 DNA is TGTGCCAGCAGCGTAGTGGCCACAGATACGCAGTATTTT. The encoded protein is CASSVVATDTQYF.

The chain is built from TRBV4-3 and TRBJ1-1; the match to TRBD1 covers 8 bases. CDR3 length: 16 residues. Germline V gene sequence: CDR1 LGHNA, CDR2 YSLEER. V was pared by 6 bases and J by 0 bases, with 9 bases of the junction left unmatched. CDR3: CASRLSQGAMNTEAFF. The CDR3 nucleotides are TGCGCCAGCAGACTGAGCCAGGGGGCAATGAACACTGAAGCTTTCTTT.